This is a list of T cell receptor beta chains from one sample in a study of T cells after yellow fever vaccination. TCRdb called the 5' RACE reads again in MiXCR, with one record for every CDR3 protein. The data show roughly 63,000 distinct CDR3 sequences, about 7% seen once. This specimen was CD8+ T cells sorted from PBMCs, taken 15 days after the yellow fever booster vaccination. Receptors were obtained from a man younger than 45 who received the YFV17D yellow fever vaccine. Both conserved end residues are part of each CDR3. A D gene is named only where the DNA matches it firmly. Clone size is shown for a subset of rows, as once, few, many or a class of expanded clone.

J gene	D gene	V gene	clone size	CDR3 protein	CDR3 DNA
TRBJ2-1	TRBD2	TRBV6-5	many	CASSYPTILGGIEQFF	TGTGCCAGCAGTTACCCTACCATTTTGGGAGGGATTGAGCAGTTCTTC
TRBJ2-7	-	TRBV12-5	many	CASGLVIPGASYEQYF	TGTGCTAGTGGTTTGGTAATTCCGGGAGCCTCCTACGAGCAGTACTTC
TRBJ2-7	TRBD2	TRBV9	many	CASSPSGRAHENEQYF	TGTGCCAGCAGCCCTAGCGGGAGGGCTCATGAAAACGAGCAGTACTTC
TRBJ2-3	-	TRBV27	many	CASSRDTYFTDTQYF	TGTGCCAGCAGCAGGGACACTTACTTCACAGATACGCAGTATTTT
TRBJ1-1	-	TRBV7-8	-	CASSRGSGYSGDTEAFF	TGTGCCAGCAGCCGGGGGAGCGGGTATAGTGGGGACACTGAAGCTTTCTTT
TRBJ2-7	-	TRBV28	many	CASSYSLAAISYEQYF	TGTGCCAGCAGTTACTCACTAGCTGCTATATCTTACGAGCAGTACTTC
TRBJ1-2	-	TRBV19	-	CASSIWGVGGYTF	TGTGCCAGTAGTATTTGGGGTGTAGGAGGCTACACCTTC
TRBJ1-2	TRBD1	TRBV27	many	CASSFFLQGANYGYTF	TGTGCCAGCAGTTTTTTCCTTCAGGGGGCGAACTATGGCTACACCTTC
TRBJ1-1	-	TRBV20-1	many	CSASRDEAFF	TGCAGTGCTAGCAGGGATGAAGCTTTCTTT
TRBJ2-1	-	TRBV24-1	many	CATSDPYTRSSYNEQFF	TGTGCCACCAGTGACCCCTATACTAGAAGCTCCTACAATGAGCAGTTCTTC
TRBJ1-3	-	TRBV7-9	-	CASSLGGEGNTIYF	TGTGCCAGCAGCCTTGGAGGGGAAGGAAACACCATATATTTT
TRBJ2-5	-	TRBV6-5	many	CASSYGQGLETQYF	TGTGCCAGCAGTTACGGGCAGGGGTTAGAGACCCAGTACTTC
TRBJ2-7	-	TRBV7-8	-	CASSPDSYHEQYF	TGTGCCAGCAGCCCGGACAGTTATCACGAGCAGTACTTC
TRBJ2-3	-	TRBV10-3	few	CAISDWGGTDTQYF	TGTGCCATCAGTGACTGGGGCGGCACAGATACGCAGTATTTT
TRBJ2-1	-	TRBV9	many	CASSVGDSLDEQFF	TGTGCCAGCAGCGTAGGGGATAGTCTCGATGAGCAGTTCTTC
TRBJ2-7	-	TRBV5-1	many	CASSPGDDEQYF	TGCGCCAGCAGCCCCGGGGACGACGAGCAGTACTTC
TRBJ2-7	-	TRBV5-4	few	CASSQDGYYEQYF	TGTGCCAGCAGCCAAGACGGATACTACGAGCAGTACTTC
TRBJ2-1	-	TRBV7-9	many	CASSLGENEQFF	TGTGCCAGCAGCTTAGGGGAGAATGAGCAGTTCTTC
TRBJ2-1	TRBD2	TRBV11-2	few	CASSTPTSGSGNEQFF	TGTGCCAGCAGCACCCCGACTAGCGGGAGTGGGAATGAGCAGTTCTTC
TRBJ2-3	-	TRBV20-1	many	CSARSLEGLADTQYF	TGCAGTGCTAGATCCCTGGAAGGACTGGCAGATACGCAGTATTTT
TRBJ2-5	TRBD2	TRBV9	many	CASSALAGRETQYF	TGTGCCAGCAGCGCACTAGCGGGAAGGGAGACCCAGTACTTC
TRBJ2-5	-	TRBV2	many	CASLGLMETQYF	TGTGCCAGTCTCGGGCTAATGGAGACCCAGTACTTC
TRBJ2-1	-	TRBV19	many	CASSTETMVTSSYNEQFF	TGTGCCAGTAGTACAGAGACTATGGTAACAAGCTCCTACAATGAGCAGTTCTTC
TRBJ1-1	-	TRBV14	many	CASSQTDKRTEAFF	TGTGCCAGCAGCCAGACAGACAAGAGGACTGAAGCTTTCTTT
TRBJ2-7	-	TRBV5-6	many	CASSADYEQYF	TGTGCCAGCAGCGCCGACTACGAGCAGTACTTC
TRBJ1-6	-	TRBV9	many	CASSLGATGHNSPLHF	TGTGCCAGCAGCCTAGGTGCGACAGGACATAATTCACCCCTCCACTTT
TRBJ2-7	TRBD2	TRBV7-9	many	CASSPPSGRSSYEQYF	TGTGCCAGCAGCCCTCCTAGCGGGAGGAGCTCCTACGAGCAGTACTTC